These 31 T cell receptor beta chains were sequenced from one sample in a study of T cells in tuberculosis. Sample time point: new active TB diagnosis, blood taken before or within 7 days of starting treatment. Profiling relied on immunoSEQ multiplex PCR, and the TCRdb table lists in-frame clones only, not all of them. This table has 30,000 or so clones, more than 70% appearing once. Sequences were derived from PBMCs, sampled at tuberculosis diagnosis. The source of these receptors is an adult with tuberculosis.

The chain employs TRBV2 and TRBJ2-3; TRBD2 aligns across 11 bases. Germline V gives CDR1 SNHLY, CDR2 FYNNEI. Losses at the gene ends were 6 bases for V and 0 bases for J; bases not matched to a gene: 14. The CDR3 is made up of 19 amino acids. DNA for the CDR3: TGTGCCAGCAGGAGGCTAGCGGGAGGCTCGTACACTAGCACAGATACGCAGTATTTT. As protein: CASRRLAGGSYTSTDTQYF. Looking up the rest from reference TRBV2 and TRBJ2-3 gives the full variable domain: EPEVTQTPSHQVTQMGQEVILRCVPISNHLYFYWYRQILGQKVEFLVSFYNNEISEKSEIFDDQFSVERPDGSNFTLKIRSTKLEDSAMYFCASRRLAGGSYTSTDTQYFGPGTRLTVL.

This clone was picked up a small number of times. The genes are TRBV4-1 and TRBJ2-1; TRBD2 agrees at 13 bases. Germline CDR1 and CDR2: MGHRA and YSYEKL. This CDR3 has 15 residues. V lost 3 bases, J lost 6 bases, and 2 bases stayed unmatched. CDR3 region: CASSHGTSGANEQFF. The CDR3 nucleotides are TGCGCCAGCAGCCACGGGACTAGCGGGGCCAATGAGCAGTTCTTC.

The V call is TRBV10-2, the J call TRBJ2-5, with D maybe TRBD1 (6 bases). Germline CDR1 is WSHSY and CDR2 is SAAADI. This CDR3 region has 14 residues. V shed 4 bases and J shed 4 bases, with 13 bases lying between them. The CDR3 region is CASSGFGGRETQYF. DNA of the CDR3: TGCGCCAGCAGTGGGTTTGGGGGCAGAGAGACCCAGTACTTC.

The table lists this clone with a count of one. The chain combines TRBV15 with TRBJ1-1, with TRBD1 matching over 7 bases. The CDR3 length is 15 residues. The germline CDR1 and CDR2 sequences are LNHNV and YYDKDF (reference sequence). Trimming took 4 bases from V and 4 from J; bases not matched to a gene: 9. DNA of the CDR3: TGTGCCACCAGCAACAGACAGGGAGGCGGCACTGAAGCTTTCTTT. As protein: CATSNRQGGGTEAFF.

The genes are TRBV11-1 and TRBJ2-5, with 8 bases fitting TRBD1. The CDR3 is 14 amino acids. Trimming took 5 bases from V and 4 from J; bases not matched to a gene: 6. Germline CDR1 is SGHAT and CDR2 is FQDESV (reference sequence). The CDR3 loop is CASSHRTGGETQYF. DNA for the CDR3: TGTGCCAGCAGCCACCGAACAGGGGGAGAGACCCAGTACTTC.

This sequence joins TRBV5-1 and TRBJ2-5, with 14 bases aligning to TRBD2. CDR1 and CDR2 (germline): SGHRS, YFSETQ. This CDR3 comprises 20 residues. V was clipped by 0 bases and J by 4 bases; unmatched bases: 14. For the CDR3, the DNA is TGCGCCAGCAGCTTGGTGTTGGGACTAGCGGGAGTAGCGGGTGGAGAGACCCAGTACTTC. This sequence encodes CASSLVLGLAGVAGGETQYF.

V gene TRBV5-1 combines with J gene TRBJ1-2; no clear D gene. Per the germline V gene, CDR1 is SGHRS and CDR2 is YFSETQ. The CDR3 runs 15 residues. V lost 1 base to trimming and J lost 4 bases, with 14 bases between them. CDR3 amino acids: CASSLNRVESYGYTF. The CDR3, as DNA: TGCGCCAGCAGCTTGAATCGAGTGGAGAGCTATGGCTACACCTTC.

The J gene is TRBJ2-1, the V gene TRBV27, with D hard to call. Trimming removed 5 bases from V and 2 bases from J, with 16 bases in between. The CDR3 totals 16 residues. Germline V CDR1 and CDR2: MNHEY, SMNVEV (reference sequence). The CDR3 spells CASSIYLVPTYNEQFF. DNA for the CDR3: TGTGCCAGCAGTATATATCTAGTCCCCACCTACAATGAGCAGTTCTTC.

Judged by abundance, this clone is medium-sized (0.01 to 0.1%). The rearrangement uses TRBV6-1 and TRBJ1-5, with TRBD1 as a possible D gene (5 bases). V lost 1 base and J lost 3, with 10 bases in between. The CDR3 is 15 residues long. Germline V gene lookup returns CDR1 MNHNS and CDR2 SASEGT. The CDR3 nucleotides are TGTGCCAGCAGTGAAGGGTCAGGGCTCAATCAGCCCCAGCATTTT. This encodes CASSEGSGLNQPQHF.

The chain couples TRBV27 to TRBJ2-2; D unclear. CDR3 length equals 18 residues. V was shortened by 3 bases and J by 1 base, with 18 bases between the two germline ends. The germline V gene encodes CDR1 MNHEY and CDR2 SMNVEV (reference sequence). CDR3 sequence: CASSFYRPQVGNTGELFF. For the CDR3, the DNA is TGTGCCAGCAGTTTTTATAGGCCCCAGGTCGGGAACACCGGGGAGCTGTTTTTT.

For the CDR3, the DNA is TGTGCCAGCAGCTCAAACAATTCTCCTCACCAAGAGACCCAGTACTTC. This sequence encodes CASSSNNSPHQETQYF. This sequence joins TRBV7-9 and TRBJ2-5; no firm D call. The CDR3 length is 16 residues. The germline V and J ends were trimmed by 4 bases and 0 bases, with 15 bases remaining between them. Germline loops: CDR1 SEHNR, CDR2 FQNEAQ (reference sequence).

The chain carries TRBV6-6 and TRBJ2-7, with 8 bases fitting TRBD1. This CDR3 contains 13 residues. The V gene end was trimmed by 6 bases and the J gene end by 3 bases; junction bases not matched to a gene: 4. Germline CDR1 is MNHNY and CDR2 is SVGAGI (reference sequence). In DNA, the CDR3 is TGTGCCAGCAGGCTTGGACAGGGCTACGAGCAGTACTTC. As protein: CASRLGQGYEQYF.

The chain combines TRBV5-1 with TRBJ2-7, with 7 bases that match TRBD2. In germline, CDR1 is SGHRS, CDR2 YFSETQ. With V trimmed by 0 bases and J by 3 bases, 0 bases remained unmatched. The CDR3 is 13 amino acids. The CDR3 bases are TGCGCCAGCAGCTTGGGCGGGGGCTACGAGCAGTACTTC. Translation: CASSLGGGYEQYF. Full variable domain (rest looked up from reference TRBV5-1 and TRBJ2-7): KAGVTQTPRYLIKTRGQQVTLSCSPISGHRSVSWYQQTPGQGLQFLFEYFSETQRNKGNFPGRFSGRQFSNSRSEMNVSTLELGDSALYLCASSLGGGYEQYFGPGTRLTVT.

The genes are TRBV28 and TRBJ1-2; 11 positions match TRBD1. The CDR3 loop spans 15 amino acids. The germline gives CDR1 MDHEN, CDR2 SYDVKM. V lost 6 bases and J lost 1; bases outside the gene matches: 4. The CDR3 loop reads CASRAGTGGNYGYTF. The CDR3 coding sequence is TGTGCCAGCAGAGCCGGGACAGGGGGTAACTATGGCTACACCTTC.

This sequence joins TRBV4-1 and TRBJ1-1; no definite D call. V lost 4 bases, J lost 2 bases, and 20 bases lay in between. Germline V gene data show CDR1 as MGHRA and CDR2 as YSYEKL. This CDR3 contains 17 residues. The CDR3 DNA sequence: TGCGCCAGCAGCCGTGGAGGGATAGTACTTCCAAACACTGAAGCTTTCTTT. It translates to CASSRGGIVLPNTEAFF.

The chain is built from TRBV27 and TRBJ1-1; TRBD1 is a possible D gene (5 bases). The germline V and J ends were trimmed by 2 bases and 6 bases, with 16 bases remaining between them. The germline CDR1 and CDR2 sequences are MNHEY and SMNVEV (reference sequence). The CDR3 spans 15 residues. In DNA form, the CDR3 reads TGTGCCAGCAGTTTAGCGCAGGGTAAGAAGTCTGAAGCTTTCTTT. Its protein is CASSLAQGKKSEAFF.

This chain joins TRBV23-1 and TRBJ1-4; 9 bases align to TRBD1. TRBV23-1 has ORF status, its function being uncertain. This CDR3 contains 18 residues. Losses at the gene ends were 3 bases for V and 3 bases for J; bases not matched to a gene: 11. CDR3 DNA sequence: TGCGCCAGCAGTCAGTACACAGGGGGCCCTCACCCTAATGAAAAACTGTTTTTT. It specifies CASSQYTGGPHPNEKLFF.

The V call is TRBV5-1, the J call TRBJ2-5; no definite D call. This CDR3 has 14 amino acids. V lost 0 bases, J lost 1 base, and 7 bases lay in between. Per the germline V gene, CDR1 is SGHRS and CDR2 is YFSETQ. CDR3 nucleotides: TGCGCCAGCAGCTTGGTTAGCCCCCAAGAGACCCAGTACTTC. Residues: CASSLVSPQETQYF.

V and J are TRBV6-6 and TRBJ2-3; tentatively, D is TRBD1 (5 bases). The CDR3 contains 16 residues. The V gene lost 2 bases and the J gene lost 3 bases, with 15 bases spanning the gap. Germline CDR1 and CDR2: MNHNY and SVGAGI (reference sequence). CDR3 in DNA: TGTGCCAGCAGTTACCTGGCGGCAGGGCTAACAGATACGCAGTATTTT. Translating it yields CASSYLAAGLTDTQYF.

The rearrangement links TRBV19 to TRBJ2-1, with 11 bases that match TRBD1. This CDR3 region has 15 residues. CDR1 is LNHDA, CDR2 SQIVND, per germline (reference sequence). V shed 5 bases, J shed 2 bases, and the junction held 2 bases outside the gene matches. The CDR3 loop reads CASSWDRGAYNEQFF. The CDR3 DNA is TGTGCCAGTAGTTGGGACAGGGGGGCCTACAATGAGCAGTTCTTC.

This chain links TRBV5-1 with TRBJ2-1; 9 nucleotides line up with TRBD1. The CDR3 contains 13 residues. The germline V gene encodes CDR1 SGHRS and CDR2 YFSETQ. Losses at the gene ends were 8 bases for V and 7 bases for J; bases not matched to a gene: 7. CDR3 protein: CASTGQGKNEQFF. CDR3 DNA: TGCGCCAGTACGGGACAGGGCAAAAATGAGCAGTTCTTC.

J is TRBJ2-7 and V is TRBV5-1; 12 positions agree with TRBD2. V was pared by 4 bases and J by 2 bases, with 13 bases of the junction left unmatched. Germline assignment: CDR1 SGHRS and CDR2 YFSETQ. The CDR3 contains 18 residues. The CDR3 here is CASSTTGTSGSSAYEQYF. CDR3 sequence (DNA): TGCGCCAGCAGCACGACCGGGACTAGCGGGTCGTCTGCCTACGAGCAGTACTTC.

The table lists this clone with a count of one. The CDR3 DNA is TGTGCCAGCAGCTTAGTAAACCCCAGCTCCTACAATGAGCAGTTCTTC. As protein: CASSLVNPSSYNEQFF. The chain carries TRBV11-2 and TRBJ2-1, with unresolved D. CDR3 length: 16 residues. V lost 1 base to trimming and J lost 0 bases, with 10 bases between them. Germline loops: CDR1 SGHAT, CDR2 FQNNGV.

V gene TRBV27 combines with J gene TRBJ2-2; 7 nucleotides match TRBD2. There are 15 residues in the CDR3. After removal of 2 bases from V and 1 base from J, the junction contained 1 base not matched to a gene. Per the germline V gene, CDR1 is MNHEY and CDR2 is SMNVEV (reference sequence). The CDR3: CASSLSGVNTGELFF. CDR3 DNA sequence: TGTGCCAGCAGTTTAAGCGGGGTGAACACCGGGGAGCTGTTTTTT.

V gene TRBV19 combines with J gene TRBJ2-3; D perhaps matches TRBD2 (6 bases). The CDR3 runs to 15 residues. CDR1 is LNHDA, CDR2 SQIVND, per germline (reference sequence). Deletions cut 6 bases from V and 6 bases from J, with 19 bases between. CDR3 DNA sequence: TGTGCCAGTAGCCCAGCGGGTAGTAGCAAGGATACGCAGTATTTT. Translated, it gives CASSPAGSSKDTQYF.

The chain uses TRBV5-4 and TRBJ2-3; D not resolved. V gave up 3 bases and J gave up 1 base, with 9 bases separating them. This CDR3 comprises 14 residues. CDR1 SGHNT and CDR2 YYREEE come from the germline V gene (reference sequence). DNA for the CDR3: TGTGCCAGCAGCTATCCGGTGGGCACAGATACGCAGTATTTT. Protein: CASSYPVGTDTQYF. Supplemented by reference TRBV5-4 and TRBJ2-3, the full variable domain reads ETGVTQSPTHLIKTRGQQVTLRCSSQSGHNTVSWYQQALGQGPQFIFQYYREEENGRGNFPPRFSGLQFPNYSSELNVNALELDDSALYLCASSYPVGTDTQYFGPGTRLTVL.

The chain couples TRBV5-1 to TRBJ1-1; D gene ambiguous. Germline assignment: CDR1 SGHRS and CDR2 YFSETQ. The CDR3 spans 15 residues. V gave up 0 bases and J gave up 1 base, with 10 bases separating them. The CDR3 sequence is CASSLAPAANTEAFF. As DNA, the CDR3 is TGCGCCAGCAGCTTGGCCCCCGCGGCGAACACTGAAGCTTTCTTT.

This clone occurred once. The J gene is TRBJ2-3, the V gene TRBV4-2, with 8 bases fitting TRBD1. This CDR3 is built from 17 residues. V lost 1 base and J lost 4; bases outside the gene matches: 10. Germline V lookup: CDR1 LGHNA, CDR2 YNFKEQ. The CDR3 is CASSQGKAGGRADTQYF. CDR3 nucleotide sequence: TGTGCCAGCAGCCAAGGGAAGGCAGGGGGCAGGGCAGATACGCAGTATTTT.

CDR3 sequence: CASSEQGRQVQETQYF. The DNA of the CDR3 is TGTGCCAGCAGCGAACAGGGGCGGCAGGTCCAAGAGACCCAGTACTTC. The chain combines TRBV5-6 with TRBJ2-5, with 7 bases lining up with TRBD1. V dropped 4 bases and J dropped 1; count of bases not matched to a gene: 10. The CDR3 sequence is 16 residues long. CDR1 and CDR2 from the germline V gene are SGHDT and YYEEEE.

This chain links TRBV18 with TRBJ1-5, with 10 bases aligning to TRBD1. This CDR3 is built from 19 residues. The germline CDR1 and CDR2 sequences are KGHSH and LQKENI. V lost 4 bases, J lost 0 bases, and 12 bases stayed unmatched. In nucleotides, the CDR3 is TGTGCCAGCTCACTAGGGACAGGGGCCGTTACGAATAGCAATCAGCCCCAGCATTTT. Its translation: CASSLGTGAVTNSNQPQHF.

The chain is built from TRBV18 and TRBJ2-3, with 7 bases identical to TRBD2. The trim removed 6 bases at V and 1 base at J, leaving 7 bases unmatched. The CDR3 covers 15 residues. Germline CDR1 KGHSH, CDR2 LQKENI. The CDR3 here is CASSPLGGGTDTQYF. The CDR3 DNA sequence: TGTGCCAGCTCGCCTCTGGGGGGGGGCACAGATACGCAGTATTTT.